Listed here are 12 T cell receptor beta chains from one sample, sequenced in a study of T cell changes during pregnancy in multiple sclerosis. Sequencing used immunoSEQ multiplex PCR; TCRdb keeps in-frame clones, though not all of them. The sample includes roughly 42,000 clones, 80% to 90% seen only once; the top ten take about 0.6%. The input for sequencing was CD4+ T cells from peripheral blood mononuclear cells, taken in the first trimester of pregnancy. The receptors shown here come from a female donor with multiple sclerosis, enrolled in a pregnancy study.

The CDR3 nucleotides are TGTGCCAGCAGTTACTCGAGCCAGGGTAGTTCACCCCTCCACTTT. This gives the protein CASSYSSQGSSPLHF. The rearrangement joins TRBV6-6 to TRBJ1-6; D might be TRBD1 (5 bases). Trimming took 0 bases from V and 9 from J, leaving 12 bases between them. CDR1 is MNHNY, CDR2 SVGAGI, per germline (reference sequence). The CDR3 contains 15 residues.

The V call is TRBV7-2, the J call TRBJ2-1; 7 bases align to TRBD2. V was clipped by 6 bases and J by 12 bases; unmatched bases: 8. The CDR3 sequence is 12 residues long. Germline V gene data show CDR1 as SGHTA and CDR2 as FQGNSA. CDR3 in DNA: TGTGCCAGCAGTCAGCGGACTAGTCGGCAGTTCTTC. This encodes CASSQRTSRQFF.

The chain recombines TRBV29-1 with TRBJ2-5; D uncertain. V lost 5 bases and J 2 bases, leaving 9 bases between the germline ends. The germline V gene has CDR1 SQVTM and CDR2 ANQGSEA. The CDR3 contains 12 residues. DNA of the CDR3: TGCAGCGTTTTTTTAACTCAAGAGACCCAGTACTTC. It translates to CSVFLTQETQYF. Based on the CDR3 plus reference TRBV29-1 and TRBJ2-5, the full variable domain is SAVISQKPSRDICQRGTSLTIQCQVDSQVTMMFWYRQQPGQSLTLIATANQGSEATYESGFVIDKFPISRPNLTFSTLTVSNMSPEDSSIYLCSVFLTQETQYFGPGTRLLVL.

The genes are TRBV28 and TRBJ2-7; D ambiguous. V lost 3 bases and J 2 bases, leaving 11 bases between the germline ends. The germline V gene encodes CDR1 MDHEN and CDR2 SYDVKM. The CDR3 has 14 residues. The CDR3 region is CASSLGRSPYEQYF. CDR3 in DNA: TGTGCCAGCAGTTTGGGCCGTTCCCCCTACGAGCAGTACTTC.

This sequence joins TRBV12-5 and TRBJ1-3, with a weak D call TRBD1 (6 bases). Germline lookup yields CDR1 LGHNT and CDR2 FRNRAP. V was cut by 0 bases and J by 0 bases, with 24 bases left in between. There are 21 residues in the CDR3. CDR3 protein: CASGLVPRVGTLSHSGNTIYF. CDR3 coding DNA: TGTGCTAGTGGTTTGGTACCTCGCGTCGGGACACTGTCCCACTCTGGAAACACCATATATTTT.

The chain has TRBV9 and TRBJ2-5; maybe TRBD1 (8 bases). V was pared by 3 bases and J by 1 base, with 16 bases between. CDR1 is SGDLS, CDR2 YYNGEE, per germline. The CDR3 is made up of 16 amino acids. CDR3 residues: CASSAGQGGGQETQYF. The DNA of the CDR3 is TGTGCCAGCAGCGCCGGACAGGGAGGGGGCCAAGAGACCCAGTACTTC.

V usage is TRBV11-3 and J usage is TRBJ1-1; D remains ambiguous. The germline V and J ends were trimmed by 2 bases and 7 bases, with 11 bases remaining between them. The CDR3 is made up of 13 amino acids. Germline V gives CDR1 SGHNT, CDR2 YENEEA. CDR3 region: CASSLRPGIEAFF. CDR3 bases: TGTGCCAGCAGCTTACGCCCGGGAATTGAAGCTTTCTTT. The variable domain in full, with the rest retrieved from reference TRBV11-3 and TRBJ1-1, is EAGVVQSPRYKIIEKKQPVAFWCNPISGHNTLYWYLQNLGQGPELLIRYENEEAVDDSQLPKDRFSAERLKGVDSTLKIQPAELGDSAVYLCASSLRPGIEAFFGQGTRLTVV.

V usage is TRBV19 and J usage is TRBJ1-1; 12 bases match TRBD1. The CDR3 consists of 14 residues. Germline V gene data show CDR1 as LNHDA and CDR2 as SQIVND (reference sequence). V trimming: 6 bases; J trimming: 7 bases; junction bases outside the gene matches: 6. The CDR3 DNA follows: TGTGCCAGTAGGGGACAGGGGGCATCGGGTGAAGCTTTCTTT. Protein product: CASRGQGASGEAFF.

The chain recombines TRBV6-5 with TRBJ1-3; 7 bases line up with TRBD1. Germline V lookup: CDR1 MNHEY, CDR2 SVGAGI. Trimming cost V 10 bases and J 0 bases; bases outside gene matches: 9. The length of the CDR3 is 15 residues. Written as DNA, the CDR3 is TGTGCCACCAGGGGGGGGACAAACTCTGGAAACACCATATATTTT. The encoded protein is CATRGGTNSGNTIYF.

The genes are TRBV25-1 and TRBJ2-4, with D possibly matching TRBD1 (5 bases). The CDR3 sequence is 13 residues long. The V gene's germline CDR1 is MGHDK and CDR2 SYGVNS. V lost 5 bases and J 5 bases, leaving 10 bases between the germline ends. CDR3 in DNA: TGTGCCAGCAGTAGGGGTTACGAAAACATTCAGTACTTC. Amino acid sequence: CASSRGYENIQYF.

With regard to this clone: Mismatch with germline at one junction end may stem from a read error. The CDR3, as DNA: TGTGCCAGCAGATACTCGGGGGGGGATGGAGAGACCCAGTACTTC. Translated, it gives CASRYSGGDGETQYF. The gene calls are TRBV6-6 and TRBJ2-5, with 8 bases that match TRBD2. The germline gives CDR1 MNHNY, CDR2 SVGAGI (reference sequence). The CDR3 consists of 15 residues.

The DNA of the CDR3 is TGCGCCAGCAGCTTGGGGACAGACAATGAGCAGTTCTTC. Its translation: CASSLGTDNEQFF. The rearrangement joins TRBV5-1 to TRBJ2-1; the D gene is possibly TRBD1 (6 bases). The CDR3 totals 13 residues. Germline V lookup: CDR1 SGHRS, CDR2 YFSETQ. Trimming took off 0 bases at V and 5 bases at J, with 6 bases between the two ends.